This T cell receptor beta chain came from a study of shared clonotypes between healthy human individuals. Losses at the gene ends were 3 bases for V and 3 bases for J; bases not matched to a gene: 11. The CDR3 sequence is 16 residues long. Germline lookup yields CDR1 LGHNA and CDR2 YNFKEQ. CD45RO-negative cells were positively selected for CCR7, leaving out terminally differentiated effector memory CD45RA+ cells. Assay used: immunoSEQ multiplex PCR; TCRdb lists only in-frame clones, some missing. In the table there are nearly 600,000 clones, nearly 97% of which are singletons. The receptor was derived from a woman aged 25-40 years in good health. Specimen: naive CD8+ T cells sorted from blood. The gene calls are TRBV4-2 and TRBJ2-7, with 7 nucleotides matching TRBD1. In nucleotides, the CDR3 is TGTGCCAGCAGCCACGCTTCGACAGGGAACAACTACGAGCAGTACTTC. As protein: CASSHASTGNNYEQYF.